The 27 T cell receptor beta chains below were found in one sample sequenced in a study of shared clonotypes between healthy human individuals. Naive CD8 cells comprised CD45RO-negative, CCR7-positively selected cells, excluding terminally differentiated effector memory CD45RA+ cells. This table comes from immunoSEQ multiplex PCR, and its TCRdb copy is limited to in-frame clones, with some not included. The sample records roughly 1,800,000 clones, just under 95% being singletons. The sequenced sample consisted of naive CD8+ T cells sorted from blood. The receptors were sampled from a young man in good health.

This chain connects TRBV2 to TRBJ2-7; possible D gene TRBD1, 6 bases. The CDR3 length is 15 residues. Germline assignment: CDR1 SNHLY and CDR2 FYNNEI. V shed 6 bases and J shed 0 bases, with 15 bases lying between them. As DNA, the CDR3 is TGTGCCAGCAGGGGGGCGGCGGACCCCTCCTACGAGCAGTACTTC. Protein: CASRGAADPSYEQYF.

Of note for this clone: Other DNA sequences in this specimen translate into the identical CDR3. V gene TRBV7-9 combines with J gene TRBJ2-2; TRBD1 agrees at 8 bases. The CDR3 is made up of 16 amino acids. The germline V gene has CDR1 SEHNR and CDR2 FQNEAQ (reference sequence). The ends lost 5 bases at V and 3 bases at J; junction bases unmatched: 8. CDR3 nucleotide sequence: TGTGCCAGCAGCCCCACGACAGGGGTCCACACCGGGGAGCTGTTTTTT. This sequence encodes CASSPTTGVHTGELFF.

The table lists this clone with a count of one. The V and J genes are TRBV19 and TRBJ2-3, with no clear D. CDR1 and CDR2 (germline): LNHDA, SQIVND (reference sequence). This CDR3 has 12 residues. Trimming left V 3 bases short and J 6 bases short, with 7 bases between. The CDR3 DNA reads TGTGCCAGTAGTATTCGGTCCGATACGCAGTATTTT. Encoded protein: CASSIRSDTQYF.

The chain is built from TRBV5-4 and TRBJ2-7; no definite D call. Looked up from germline, CDR1 is SGHNT and CDR2 is YYREEE (reference sequence). Trimming pared 4 bases from V and 3 bases from J, leaving 20 bases between. The CDR3 is 16 residues long. The CDR3 protein is CASSPTHGNLNYEQYF. The CDR3 nucleotides are TGTGCCAGCAGCCCTACCCACGGAAACCTGAACTACGAGCAGTACTTC.

This chain uses TRBV7-8 with TRBJ2-5, with 7 positions matching TRBD1. Germline CDR1 and CDR2: SGHVS and FQNEAQ. The length of the CDR3 is 15 residues. V lost 5 bases to trimming and J lost 3 bases; unmatched junction nucleotides: 9. The CDR3 bases are TGTGCCAGCAGCCGAAGAGGGACAGAGAAAGAGACCCAGTACTTC. Translating gives CASSRRGTEKETQYF.

V usage is TRBV15 and J usage is TRBJ2-1, with a tentative D call TRBD2 (6 bases). This CDR3 is 15 amino acids long. Germline V gene data show CDR1 as LNHNV and CDR2 as YYDKDF (reference sequence). The V end was cut by 2 bases, the J end by 8 bases, with 16 bases between. The CDR3 sequence is CATSRLLGSVDEQFF. The CDR3 nucleotides are TGTGCCACCAGCAGACTCCTCGGGAGTGTAGATGAGCAGTTCTTC.

V and J are TRBV7-9 and TRBJ1-1, with a weak D call TRBD1 (6 bases). V was clipped by 1 base and J by 6 bases, with 12 bases between them. Germline V gene data show CDR1 as SEHNR and CDR2 as FQNEAQ (reference sequence). The CDR3 contains 14 residues. The DNA of the CDR3 is TGTGCCAGCAGCTTAGAGTACAGGGCTCCTGAAGCTTTCTTT. Its protein is CASSLEYRAPEAFF.

The J gene is TRBJ2-3, the V gene TRBV11-1, with a tentative D call TRBD1 (5 bases). Germline V lookup: CDR1 SGHAT, CDR2 FQDESV (reference sequence). V was clipped by 1 base and J by 2 bases, with 13 bases between them. CDR3 length equals 16 residues. CDR3 nucleotides: TGTGCCAGCAGCTTAGGTTGGGGCTCGAACACAGATACGCAGTATTTT. It yields the protein CASSLGWGSNTDTQYF.

The chain links TRBV12-5 to TRBJ1-3; 8 bases align to TRBD1. The CDR3 covers 16 residues. The junction had 6 bases not matched to a gene; V was cut back by 3 bases and J by 2 bases. Germline V CDR1 and CDR2: LGHNT, FRNRAP. The CDR3 DNA follows: TGTGCTAGTGGTTTAGGACAGGGCTGGGCTGGAAACACCATATATTTT. This gives the protein CASGLGQGWAGNTIYF.

This clone has only one observation. V usage is TRBV5-6 and J usage is TRBJ2-7; TRBD2 agrees at 8 bases. The germline V gene has CDR1 SGHDT and CDR2 YYEEEE. This CDR3 contains 14 residues. V lost 6 bases and J lost 3; bases outside the gene matches: 8. The CDR3 bases are TGTGCCAGCACCTTCGGGGCGGGAGGCTACGAGCAGTACTTC. Protein sequence: CASTFGAGGYEQYF.

The rearrangement uses TRBV9 and TRBJ2-7, with TRBD2 matching over 8 bases. CDR3 length equals 13 residues. V lost 2 bases, J lost 5 bases, and 3 bases stayed unmatched. In germline, CDR1 is SGDLS, CDR2 YYNGEE. The CDR3 DNA reads as TGTGCCAGCAGCGTTGGCGGGGGGCACGAGCAGTACTTC. Translated: CASSVGGGHEQYF.

The chain recombines TRBV2 with TRBJ2-4, with TRBD2 matching over 7 bases. The trim removed 4 bases at V and 0 bases at J, leaving 3 bases unmatched. The CDR3 consists of 15 residues. The germline CDR1 and CDR2 sequences are SNHLY and FYNNEI. As DNA, the CDR3 is TGTGCCAGCAGTGGGCTAGCGGTAGCCAAAAACATTCAGTACTTC. It encodes CASSGLAVAKNIQYF.

The chain recombines TRBV2 with TRBJ2-7; D perhaps matches TRBD2 (5 bases). V was shortened by 6 bases and J by 3 bases, with 12 bases between the two germline ends. CDR3 length: 13 residues. Germline CDR1 SNHLY, CDR2 FYNNEI. CDR3 residues: CASSPGNLYEQYF. The CDR3 nucleotides read TGTGCCAGCAGCCCGGGGAATCTCTACGAGCAGTACTTC.

Details on this clone: A much bigger clone sits one base away, suggesting this may be a read error. Other DNA sequences from this sample encode an identical CDR3 as well. The J gene is TRBJ1-1, the V gene TRBV13; D is unresolved. The length of the CDR3 is 13 residues. The germline gives CDR1 PRHDT, CDR2 FYEKMQ (reference sequence). Trimming took off 0 bases at V and 1 base at J, with 3 bases between the two ends. CDR3 nucleotides: TGTGCCAGCAGCTTAGGAGGGAACACTGAAGCTTTCTTT. It translates to CASSLGGNTEAFF.

This chain links TRBV2 with TRBJ2-1; 10 bases map to TRBD1. This CDR3 is 15 amino acids long. From germline, CDR1 is SNHLY and CDR2 FYNNEI. Trimming took 6 bases from V and 8 from J; bases not matched to a gene: 10. CDR3 in DNA: TGTGCCAGCAGGATGGACAGGGGGGTGCGTTATGAGCAGTTCTTC. This sequence encodes CASRMDRGVRYEQFF.

V usage is TRBV6-5 and J usage is TRBJ1-2, with 8 positions matching TRBD1. Trimming took 0 bases from V and 6 from J; bases not matched to a gene: 6. Germline CDR1 reads MNHEY; CDR2 reads SVGAGI. The CDR3 runs to 15 residues. As DNA, the CDR3 is TGTGCCAGCAGTTACTCCGGACAGGGAACGGATGGCTACACCTTC. This codes for CASSYSGQGTDGYTF.

The CDR3 bases are TGTGCCAGCATTCTAGTCGGAGCGGGGGGGGAGACCCAGTACTTC. Protein: CASILVGAGGETQYF. The chain uses TRBV6-4 and TRBJ2-5; 10 positions agree with TRBD2. J lost 5 bases, V lost 7 bases, and 10 bases had no gene match. The CDR3 runs to 15 residues. Germline V lookup: CDR1 MRHNA, CDR2 SNTAGT.

The V gene is TRBV27, the J gene TRBJ2-3, with 9 bases matching TRBD2. Per the germline V gene, CDR1 is MNHEY and CDR2 is SMNVEV (reference sequence). The CDR3 has 14 amino acids. Germline trimming cut 3 bases from V and 4 bases from J; bases unmatched to any gene: 2. CDR3 coding DNA: TGTGCCAGCAGTTTTGCGGGGGGGGCAGATACGCAGTATTTT. It yields the protein CASSFAGGADTQYF.

Remarks on this clone: One junction end disagrees with the germline gene, perhaps due to a read error. The V gene is TRBV7-7, the J gene TRBJ2-5, with D perhaps TRBD1 (7 bases). The CDR3 length is 14 residues. CDR1 SSHAT and CDR2 FNYEAQ come from the germline V gene (reference sequence). The CDR3 spells CASSPRDSQETQYF. CDR3 sequence (DNA): TGTGCTAGCAGCCCGCGGGACAGCCAAGAGACCCAGTACTTC.

About this clone: Additional DNA sequences in this sample encode the identical CDR3. The chain uses TRBV27 and TRBJ2-3; D unresolved. Germline V CDR1 and CDR2: MNHEY, SMNVEV (reference sequence). The CDR3 is made up of 16 amino acids. Trimming removed 1 base from V and 0 bases from J, with 11 bases in between. The CDR3 region is CASSLLGGISTDTQYF. The DNA for the CDR3 is TGTGCCAGCAGTTTATTGGGCGGTATTAGCACAGATACGCAGTATTTT.

V is TRBV6-5 and J is TRBJ1-2; tentatively, D is TRBD1 (5 bases). Germline CDR1 reads MNHEY; CDR2 reads SVGAGI. Trimming took 5 bases from V and 7 from J, leaving 14 bases between them. The CDR3 totals 13 residues. The CDR3 is CASSTMGGTGYTF. As DNA, the CDR3 is TGTGCCAGCAGTACAATGGGGGGAACTGGCTACACCTTC.

V usage is TRBV5-4 and J usage is TRBJ2-7; the D is unclear. The length of the CDR3 is 14 residues. Germline CDR1 reads SGHNT; CDR2 reads YYREEE (reference sequence). V was shortened by 0 bases and J by 5 bases, with 12 bases between the two germline ends. DNA of the CDR3: TGTGCCAGCAGCTTGGAGGGATCTCCCCACGAGCAGTACTTC. Its protein is CASSLEGSPHEQYF.

CDR3 nucleotide sequence: TGTGCCAGCAGTTCCCCCAGGAGGAGGGAAAAAACTGAAGCTTTCTTT. Amino acid sequence: CASSSPRRREKTEAFF. The genes are TRBV28 and TRBJ1-1; no reliable D call. This CDR3 contains 16 residues. V lost 4 bases to trimming and J lost 5 bases, with 20 bases between them. Germline V lookup: CDR1 MDHEN, CDR2 SYDVKM. Full variable domain (outside the CDR3, taken from reference TRBV28 and TRBJ1-1): DVKVTQSSRYLVKRTGEKVFLECVQDMDHENMFWYRQDPGLGLRLIYFSYDVKMKEKGDIPEGYSVSREKKERFSLILESASTNQTSMYLCASSSPRRREKTEAFFGQGTRLTVV.

V is TRBV7-8 and J is TRBJ2-7; TRBD2 is a possible D gene (5 bases). The V gene's germline CDR1 is SGHVS and CDR2 FQNEAQ. There are 14 residues in the CDR3. Trimming pared 0 bases from V and 7 bases from J, leaving 13 bases between. CDR3 nucleotide sequence: TGTGCCAGCAGCTTAGCGTACCCTTCGGGAGAGCAGTACTTC. Protein: CASSLAYPSGEQYF.

This clone was observed a single time. The chain employs TRBV7-9 and TRBJ2-3; possibly TRBD1 for D (5 bases). The CDR3 sequence is 13 residues long. The germline V gene has CDR1 SEHNR and CDR2 FQNEAQ (reference sequence). V was trimmed by 2 bases and J by 5 bases, leaving 8 bases between them. The CDR3 here is CASSLWGGDTQYF. CDR3 nucleotides: TGTGCCAGCAGCTTATGGGGCGGAGATACGCAGTATTTT.

This chain joins TRBV7-9 and TRBJ2-7; 7 bases are a match to TRBD1. Germline loops: CDR1 SEHNR, CDR2 FQNEAQ (reference sequence). CDR3 length equals 12 residues. The V segment lost 6 bases and the J segment 3 bases; nucleotides outside the gene matches: 2. CDR3 coding DNA: TGTGCCAGCAGAGGACAGGACTACGAGCAGTACTTC. This gives the protein CASRGQDYEQYF. Variable domain in full (rest from reference TRBV7-9 and TRBJ2-7): DTGVSQNPRHKITKRGQNVTFRCDPISEHNRLYWYRQTLGQGPEFLTYFQNEAQLEKSRLLSDRFSAERPKGSFSTLEIQRTEQGDSAMYLCASRGQDYEQYFGPGTRLTVT.

This chain connects TRBV9 to TRBJ1-6; D not certain. CDR3 length: 17 residues. The germline V gene has CDR1 SGDLS and CDR2 YYNGEE. V lost 0 bases and J lost 3, with 13 bases in between. CDR3 region: CASSVEEGQHYNSPLHF. CDR3 coding DNA: TGTGCCAGCAGCGTAGAGGAAGGTCAGCACTATAATTCACCCCTCCACTTT.